What follows describes a single TCR beta chain. These data originate in a study of blood T cell repertoires in COVID-19. The wider study: Sites across the United States, Italy and Spain contributed samples from acute and convalescent COVID-19. The analysed material was cDNA or gDNA that came from T cells, B-cell-depleted T cells, or PBMCs.

Original methodology: Nucleated cell counts were estimated from reference gene primer amplification. Libraries were prepared by immunoSEQ multiplex PCR; TCRdb keeps only in-frame clonotypes and omits some of them. Clone size and V and J calls were adopted from that table, with D and trimming inferred from the DNA. This sample has under 300,000 clones, with about 87% found just once. The CDR3 consists of 14 residues. CDR1 LNHDA and CDR2 SQIVND come from the germline V gene (reference sequence). V was pared by 3 bases and J by 8 bases, with 7 bases of the junction left unmatched. Sample: peripheral blood. The J gene is TRBJ1-2, the V gene TRBV19; 9 nucleotides align to TRBD1. The sequence was collected from a woman in her thirties or forties with acute or convalescent COVID-19. DNA for the CDR3: TGTGCCAGTAGTATTGGGCAGGGACAGGGAGGCTACACCTTC. Its protein is CASSIGQGQGGYTF.